These T cell receptor beta chains were read from a single sample in a study of CD8 T cells in ankylosing spondylitis. One entry per CDR3 protein results from TCRdb running MiXCR on the 5' RACE reads. The repertoire holds roughly 700,000 distinct CDR3 sequences, with 15% to 20% as singletons. Sequencing input: blood, either unsorted or a sorted T cell fraction (not recorded which). The origin of the receptors is a male donor with ankylosing spondylitis. Both conserved end residues are part of each CDR3. The D gene is left open where the match is weak. Rows give clone size only sometimes, using once, few, many, or a class for an expanded clone.

>TRBJ1-2|few|TRBV2|NA
CASSVLQGYTF
TGTGCCAGCAGTGTTCTGCAAGGCTACACCTTC
>TRBJ2-1|NA|TRBV5-1|NA
CASSSGHRYNEQFF
TGCGCCAGCAGCTCGGGACACAGGTACAATGAGCAGTTCTTC
>TRBJ1-5|few|TRBV19|TRBD1
CASRDRDNNQPQHF
TGTGCCTCTAGGGACAGGGATAACAATCAGCCCCAGCATTTT
>TRBJ2-2|many|TRBV12-3/TRBV12-4|NA
CASSSLVAGELFF
TGTGCCAGCAGTTCCCTCGTTGCCGGGGAGCTGTTTTTT
>TRBJ1-2|NA|TRBV20-1|NA
CSATPQPNYGYTF
TGCAGTGCTACCCCCCAGCCTAACTATGGCTACACCTTC
>TRBJ2-1|few|TRBV7-2|NA
CASSSVPPGEQFF
TGTGCCAGCAGCTCCGTTCCCCCCGGTGAGCAGTTCTTC
>TRBJ1-1|many|TRBV5-1|TRBD1
CASSSRQGSSAEAFF
TGCGCCAGCAGCTCCCGACAGGGTAGTAGCGCTGAAGCTTTCTTT
>TRBJ2-1|few|TRBV4-3|TRBD2
CASSQRVLAANEQFF
TGCGCCAGCAGCCAACGCGTTCTAGCGGCCAATGAGCAGTTCTTC
>TRBJ2-2|once|TRBV5-1|NA
CASSRGADRNTGELFF
TGCGCCAGCAGCCGAGGAGCGGACAGAAACACCGGGGAGCTGTTTTTT
>TRBJ1-3|few|TRBV20-1|NA
CSARLRNTIYF
TGCAGTGCTAGATTGAGGAACACCATATATTTT
>TRBJ1-1|NA|TRBV19|NA
CASREGLADAFF
TGTGCCAGTCGGGAGGGGCTAGCTGATGCTTTCTTT
>TRBJ2-1|NA|TRBV4-3|TRBD2
CASSQDLGLAGRRDEQFF
TGCGCCAGCAGCCAAGATCTAGGACTAGCGGGGAGGAGGGATGAGCAGTTCTTC
>TRBJ2-1|NA|TRBV4-3|NA
CASSQGEAGF
TGCGCCAGCAGCCAGGGGGAAGCAGGCTTC
>TRBJ2-3|NA|TRBV20-1|NA
CSARGGFGTDTQYF
TGCAGTGCTAGGGGGGGTTTCGGCACAGATACGCAGTATTTT
>TRBJ2-2|NA|TRBV28|NA
CASSYIEPNTGVLFF
TGTGCCAGCAGTTACATCGAACCGAACACCGGGGTGCTGTTTTTT